The 23 T cell receptor beta chains below all came from one sample that was sequenced in a study of T cell responses to AZD1222 COVID-19 vaccine. Assay: immunoSEQ multiplex PCR; the TCRdb copy retains only in-frame clones and omits some. The data contain around 120,000 clones, 80% to 95% of them singletons. This specimen was peripheral blood, taken 28 days after the second AZD1222 dose. The origin of the receptors is an adult who received the AZD1222 COVID-19 vaccine.

The genes are TRBV2 and TRBJ1-2, with D maybe TRBD1 (5 bases). The germline V and J ends were trimmed by 6 bases and 8 bases, with 16 bases remaining between them. The V gene's germline CDR1 is SNHLY and CDR2 FYNNEI. The length of the CDR3 is 13 residues. The CDR3, as DNA: TGTGCCAGCAGGTGGGGAGGGGTTAAGGGCTACACCTTC. This codes for CASRWGGVKGYTF.

V is TRBV5-4 and J is TRBJ1-1; 7 positions agree with TRBD1. CDR3 length: 15 residues. V trimming: 5 bases; J trimming: 0 bases; junction bases outside the gene matches: 7. CDR1 and CDR2 from the germline V gene are SGHNT and YYREEE (reference sequence). CDR3 region: CASSSGTDMNTEAFF. CDR3 DNA sequence: TGTGCCAGCAGTTCCGGGACAGACATGAACACTGAAGCTTTCTTT. Filled out from reference TRBV5-4 and TRBJ1-1, the complete variable domain reads ETGVTQSPTHLIKTRGQQVTLRCSSQSGHNTVSWYQQALGQGPQFIFQYYREEENGRGNFPPRFSGLQFPNYSSELNVNALELDDSALYLCASSSGTDMNTEAFFGQGTRLTVV.

The gene calls are TRBV7-8 and TRBJ1-1; D is undetermined. V was cut by 2 bases and J by 4 bases, with 14 bases left in between. Germline-derived CDR1 and CDR2 are SGHVS and FQNEAQ. This CDR3 is 15 amino acids long. The CDR3 sequence is CASSLRAIVRTEAFF. As DNA, the CDR3 is TGTGCCAGCAGCTTAAGGGCGATAGTCCGCACTGAAGCTTTCTTT.

This rearrangement joins TRBV6-1 to TRBJ1-4; no definite D call. The CDR3 is made up of 17 amino acids. The V end lost 1 base, the J end lost 4 bases, and 16 bases lay between the germline ends. Germline CDR1 and CDR2: MNHNS and SASEGT. The CDR3 DNA reads TGTGCCAGCAGTGAAGACAGCTTAGCCTTCCTTAATGAAAAACTGTTTTTT. Its protein product is CASSEDSLAFLNEKLFF.

CDR3 DNA: TGTGCCAGCCGAGGGGTGATCTATGGCTACACCTTC. Its protein is CASRGVIYGYTF. The gene calls are TRBV28 and TRBJ1-2; a possible D gene is TRBD1 (5 bases). This CDR3 comprises 12 residues. The germline V gene encodes CDR1 MDHEN and CDR2 SYDVKM. V was cut by 8 bases and J by 4 bases, with 11 bases left in between.

This sequence joins TRBV7-2 and TRBJ2-7, with TRBD2 identical over 7 bases. The CDR3 is 17 amino acids. CDR1 and CDR2 (germline): SGHTA, FQGNSA. With V trimmed by 1 base and J by 1 base, 10 bases remained unmatched. CDR3 coding DNA: TGTGCCAGCAGCTTAGATGGGAGGGGCCCTGGGTCCTACGAGCAGTACTTC. Its translation is CASSLDGRGPGSYEQYF.

The chain employs TRBV11-2 and TRBJ2-3; D remains unclear. Trimming removed 2 bases from V and 4 bases from J, with 16 bases in between. Germline loops: CDR1 SGHAT, CDR2 FQNNGV. The CDR3 covers 16 residues. CDR3 in amino acids: CASSLLQSGQPDTQYF. In nucleotides, the CDR3 is TGTGCCAGCAGCTTACTTCAATCCGGCCAACCAGATACGCAGTATTTT.

The chain employs TRBV27 and TRBJ1-6; TRBD1 aligns across 8 bases. CDR3 length equals 13 residues. V was clipped by 10 bases and J by 8 bases; unmatched bases: 7. The V gene's germline CDR1 is MNHEY and CDR2 SMNVEV (reference sequence). The CDR3 loop reads CATKTGVDSPLHF. The CDR3 DNA reads as TGTGCCACCAAGACAGGGGTGGATTCACCCCTCCACTTT.

V gene TRBV28 combines with J gene TRBJ2-7; 9 bases are shared with TRBD1. The junction had 7 bases not matched to a gene; V was cut back by 7 bases and J by 0 bases. Germline CDR1 MDHEN, CDR2 SYDVKM. This CDR3 spans 15 amino acids. CDR3 region: CASNSWTGASYEQYF. Here the CDR3 DNA reads TGTGCCAGCAATTCCTGGACAGGGGCCTCCTACGAGCAGTACTTC.

The chain carries TRBV6-5 and TRBJ1-2; weak D call: TRBD1 (5 bases). This CDR3 contains 15 residues. The V and J ends lost 2 bases and 2 bases respectively, with 12 bases between them. Germline-derived CDR1 and CDR2 are MNHEY and SVGAGI. The CDR3 here is CASSYGRVGNYGYTF. CDR3 sequence (DNA): TGTGCCAGCAGTTACGGCAGGGTAGGAAACTATGGCTACACCTTC.

In this sample, this clone turned up a few times. The genes are TRBV19 and TRBJ2-1; 9 bases align to TRBD2. The CDR3 has 12 amino acids. Germline lookup yields CDR1 LNHDA and CDR2 SQIVND (reference sequence). V dropped 6 bases and J dropped 9; count of bases not matched to a gene: 3. This chain's CDR3 is CASSPLAGEQFF. In DNA form, the CDR3 reads TGTGCCAGTAGCCCACTAGCGGGTGAGCAGTTCTTC.

The chain combines TRBV6-1 with TRBJ2-2; D call uncertain. This CDR3 has 14 amino acids. Germline CDR1 and CDR2: MNHNS and SASEGT. With 6 bases removed from V and 0 bases from J, the gap between germline ends came to 8 bases. The CDR3 nucleotides are TGTGCCAGCAGCGTCGGAACGAACACCGGGGAGCTGTTTTTT. It codes for CASSVGTNTGELFF.

This clone has just a few counts. The chain has TRBV28 and TRBJ1-2, with a tentative D call TRBD1 (6 bases). The CDR3 covers 14 residues. Germline values: CDR1 MDHEN, CDR2 SYDVKM. The V gene lost 3 bases and the J gene lost 8 bases, with 16 bases spanning the gap. CDR3 residues: CASSFPVGGWGYTF. CDR3 bases: TGTGCCAGCAGTTTTCCCGTCGGGGGCTGGGGCTACACCTTC.

Comment on this clone: The same CDR3 can be traced to other DNA sequences in this sample. V usage is TRBV18 and J usage is TRBJ1-2; D might be TRBD1 (5 bases). The CDR3 runs to 15 residues. The germline gives CDR1 KGHSH, CDR2 LQKENI. V was shortened by 0 bases and J by 2 bases, with 10 bases between the two germline ends. The CDR3 DNA sequence: TGTGCCAGCTCACCACCGGTCGGGGGGAACTATGGCTACACCTTC. It is translated as CASSPPVGGNYGYTF. Full variable domain (remainder filled in from reference TRBV18 and TRBJ1-2): NAGVMQNPRHLVRRRGQEARLRCSPMKGHSHVYWYRQLPEEGLKFMVYLQKENIIDESGMPKERFSAEFPKEGPSILRIQQVVRGDSAAYFCASSPPVGGNYGYTFGSGTRLTVV.

This CDR3 reads CSGVRAAEAFF. Here the CDR3 DNA reads TGCAGCGGTGTCAGAGCAGCTGAAGCTTTCTTT. The chain combines TRBV20-1 with TRBJ1-1; D is ambiguous. Per germline, CDR1 DFQATT and CDR2 SNEGSKA (reference sequence). The CDR3 extends over 11 amino acids.

V usage is TRBV7-9 and J usage is TRBJ2-2; no clear D gene. Per germline, CDR1 SEHNR and CDR2 FQNEAQ (reference sequence). Trimming removed 2 bases from V and 4 bases from J, with 8 bases in between. The CDR3 loop spans 14 amino acids. The CDR3 region is CASSLMGSTGELFF. The CDR3 DNA is TGTGCCAGCAGCTTAATGGGAAGCACCGGGGAGCTGTTTTTT.

The chain carries TRBV28 and TRBJ1-2, with 7 bases lining up with TRBD1. Germline trimming cut 3 bases from V and 4 bases from J; bases unmatched to any gene: 2. The CDR3 has 13 amino acids. Germline CDR1 and CDR2: MDHEN and SYDVKM. Here the CDR3 DNA reads TGTGCCAGCAGTTTTGGGGACAGCTATGGCTACACCTTC. It codes for CASSFGDSYGYTF.

CDR3 coding DNA: TGTGCCAGCAGCCAAGGAGTTACAGGGGGTGGCTACACCTTC. This encodes CASSQGVTGGGYTF. V is TRBV3-1 (or the pseudogene TRBV3-2) and J is TRBJ1-2; 8 bases are a match to TRBD1. V was pared by 1 base and J by 7 bases, with 5 bases of the junction left unmatched. This CDR3 spans 14 amino acids. Germline V gene sequence: CDR1 LGHDT, CDR2 YNNKEL (reference sequence).

A few counts support this clone. V is TRBV5-1 and J is TRBJ1-6; 9 nucleotides line up with TRBD1. This CDR3 region has 14 residues. Germline trimming cut 4 bases from V and 8 bases from J; bases unmatched to any gene: 4. The V gene's germline CDR1 is SGHRS and CDR2 YFSETQ. This chain's CDR3 is CASSRDRVDSPLHF. In DNA, the CDR3 is TGCGCCAGCAGCCGGGACAGGGTAGATTCACCCCTCCACTTT.

This sequence joins TRBV6-5 and TRBJ1-3; a possible D gene is TRBD1 (5 bases). This CDR3 region has 14 residues. Germline V gives CDR1 MNHEY, CDR2 SVGAGI. Trimming stripped 3 bases from V and 4 bases from J, with 10 bases between. The CDR3 DNA sequence: TGTGCCAGCAGTTATCAGGGCTCGGGAAACACCATATATTTT. Its protein product is CASSYQGSGNTIYF.

The V and J genes are TRBV9 and TRBJ1-4; D unclear. This CDR3 is 15 amino acids long. The V and J ends lost 7 bases and 1 base respectively, with 14 bases between them. The germline V gene has CDR1 SGDLS and CDR2 YYNGEE. DNA for the CDR3: TGTGCCAGCCCCCATGGCGGGGAAACTAATGAAAAACTGTTTTTT. Amino acid sequence: CASPHGGETNEKLFF.

This clone has a handful of counts. V gene TRBV28 combines with J gene TRBJ2-1; possibly TRBD1 or TRBD2 for D (5 bases each). In germline, CDR1 is MDHEN, CDR2 SYDVKM. The CDR3 is 14 amino acids. The V end was cut by 3 bases, the J end by 14 bases, with 20 bases between. The CDR3 spells CASSFSGPLLKEFF. Here the CDR3 DNA reads TGTGCCAGCAGTTTCTCGGGACCCCTGCTGAAAGAGTTCTTC.

This chain uses TRBV24-1 with TRBJ2-3; no reliable D call. There are 14 residues in the CDR3. CDR1 is KGHDR and CDR2 is SFDVKD in the germline V gene. V lost 3 bases to trimming and J lost 6 bases, with 12 bases between them. The CDR3 here is CATSDPGRSDTQYF. CDR3 sequence (DNA): TGTGCCACCAGTGATCCCGGACGAAGCGATACGCAGTATTTT.